These 10 T cell receptor beta chains originate from one sample sequenced in a study of patients and donors after allogeneic stem cell transplantation. One entry per CDR3 protein results from TCRdb running MiXCR on the RT-PCR reads. Among approximately 160,000 distinct CDR3 sequences listed, around 30% were seen once. The sequencing sample was made of blood, either unsorted or a sorted T cell fraction (not recorded which). The source is a human donor who was either an allogeneic HSCT recipient or a stem cell or donor lymphocyte infusion donor (not recorded which). It is not recorded whose cells these are; they may come from a transplant donor.

V gene TRBV3-1 combines with J gene TRBJ2-7; D might be TRBD1 (6 bases). Trimming removed 2 bases from V and 0 bases from J, with 8 bases in between. The CDR3 covers 14 residues. Germline-derived CDR1 and CDR2 are LGHDT and YNNKEL (reference sequence). This CDR3 reads CASSQTGHSYEQYF. The CDR3 DNA reads TGTGCCAGCAGCCAAACAGGGCACTCCTACGAGCAGTACTTC.

The V gene is TRBV29-1, the J gene TRBJ1-2; no clear D. Germline V CDR1 and CDR2: SQVTM, ANQGSEA. The CDR3 covers 13 residues. Trimming took 4 bases from V and 4 from J, leaving 13 bases between them. The DNA for the CDR3 is TGCAGCGTTGCCCAAAATGATGGCTATGGCTACACCTTC. The encoded protein is CSVAQNDGYGYTF.

The chain employs TRBV5-1 and TRBJ2-7; 8 bases agree with TRBD1. V lost 0 bases to trimming and J lost 0 bases; unmatched junction nucleotides: 5. CDR1 and CDR2 (germline): SGHRS, YFSETQ. CDR3 length: 16 amino acids. CDR3 sequence (DNA): TGCGCCAGCAGCTTGGTAGGGACAGGTCTCTCCTACGAGCAGTACTTC. Its protein product is CASSLVGTGLSYEQYF. Based on the CDR3 plus reference TRBV5-1 and TRBJ2-7, the full variable domain is KAGVTQTPRYLIKTRGQQVTLSCSPISGHRSVSWYQQTPGQGLQFLFEYFSETQRNKGNFPGRFSGRQFSNSRSEMNVSTLELGDSALYLCASSLVGTGLSYEQYFGPGTRLTVT.

J is TRBJ2-4 and V is TRBV5-1, with TRBD1 as a possible D gene (6 bases). V shed 2 bases and J shed 9 bases, with 18 bases lying between them. Germline V lookup: CDR1 SGHRS, CDR2 YFSETQ. This CDR3 spans 15 amino acids. The CDR3 sequence is CASSFMTGDLAIQYF. The CDR3 DNA is TGCGCCAGCAGCTTTATGACAGGAGACCTTGCCATTCAGTACTTC. The complete variable domain, with remaining parts taken from reference TRBV5-1 and TRBJ2-4, reads KAGVTQTPRYLIKTRGQQVTLSCSPISGHRSVSWYQQTPGQGLQFLFEYFSETQRNKGNFPGRFSGRQFSNSRSEMNVSTLELGDSALYLCASSFMTGDLAIQYFGAGTRLSVL.

The chain carries TRBV27 and TRBJ2-5, with D tentatively TRBD2 (5 bases). Germline V gives CDR1 MNHEY, CDR2 SMNVEV (reference sequence). The CDR3 runs to 15 residues. Trimming stripped 5 bases from V and 4 bases from J, with 17 bases between. The CDR3 bases are TGTGCCAGCAGTCGTTTTACTAGTCGGGGAGAGACCCAGTACTTC. Its translation is CASSRFTSRGETQYF.

This clonotype was picked up a small number of times. The chain links TRBV4-2 to TRBJ2-1; 7 positions agree with TRBD2. The length of the CDR3 is 15 residues. The V segment lost 3 bases and the J segment 5 bases; nucleotides outside the gene matches: 7. Germline V CDR1 and CDR2: LGHNA, YNFKEQ. In nucleotides, the CDR3 is TGTGCCAGCAGCCATCTCGGACTAGGAGACAATGAGCAGTTCTTC. Protein sequence: CASSHLGLGDNEQFF.

This clonotype was detected a few times. The chain combines TRBV20-1 with TRBJ2-7; D gene ambiguous. From germline, CDR1 is DFQATT and CDR2 SNEGSKA (reference sequence). This CDR3 has 11 amino acids. Trimming left V 5 bases short and J 2 bases short, with 7 bases between. CDR3 nucleotide sequence: TGCAGTGCTCCTGGGCCCTACGAGCAGTACTTC. Translation: CSAPGPYEQYF.

The CDR3 coding sequence is TGTGCCAGCACTTCACCCGGGTCATCTGGGGAAAAACTGTTTTTT. Its protein is CASTSPGSSGEKLFF. The chain links TRBV12-3 or TRBV12-4 to TRBJ1-4; no reliable D call. Trimming removed 7 bases at V and 8 bases at J, with 20 bases between. CDR3 length: 15 amino acids.

This chain joins TRBV6-5 and TRBJ1-1; no clear D gene. Trimming left V 5 bases short and J 1 base short, with 11 bases between. The CDR3 is made up of 14 amino acids. CDR1 and CDR2 from the germline V gene are MNHEY and SVGAGI. CDR3 sequence reads: CASSQGPGNTEAFF. The CDR3 DNA is TGTGCCAGCAGTCAAGGACCGGGGAACACTGAAGCTTTCTTT.

Only a few counts were recorded for this clonotype. The chain carries TRBV12-3 or TRBV12-4 and TRBJ1-5; D gene ambiguous. The CDR3 length is 14 residues. The germline V and J ends were trimmed by 3 bases and 1 base, with 7 bases remaining between them. CDR3 protein: CASSFVGSNQPQHF. DNA for the CDR3: TGTGCCAGCAGTTTCGTGGGGAGCAATCAGCCCCAGCATTTT.